This T cell receptor beta chain was obtained from a study of HIV-infected patients and healthy controls. This clonotype was detected ten times or more. The CDR3 is made up of 15 amino acids. Trimming took 1 base from V and 4 from J, leaving 12 bases between them. Germline assignment: CDR1 SGHTA and CDR2 FQGNSA. In TCRdb, the 5' RACE reads were re-called with MiXCR into one record per CDR3 protein. The sample lists about 64,000 distinct CDR3 sequences, about 19% seen once, with over 1.1% in the top ten. Sequenced sample: CD4+ T cells from blood. The source of this sequence is a human donor in good health. The rearrangement uses TRBV7-2 and TRBJ2-3, with D tentatively TRBD2 (7 bases). CDR3 protein: CASSLVGGRPDTQYF. The CDR3 bases are TGTGCCAGCAGCTTAGTCGGGGGGCGTCCAGATACGCAGTATTTT. The full variable domain, in which reference TRBV7-2 and TRBJ2-3 provide the parts outside the CDR3, is GAGVSQSPSNKVTEKGKDVELRCDPISGHTALYWYRQSLGQGLEFLIYFQGNSAPDKSGLPSDRFSAERTGGSVSTLTIQRTQQEDSAVYLCASSLVGGRPDTQYFGPGTRLTVL.